Below are 3 T cell receptor beta chains sequenced from a single sample in a study of T cells in localized non-small cell lung cancer. The method was immunoSEQ multiplex PCR; TCRdb's version includes in-frame clones alone and lacks a portion of them. The sample shows 70,000 to 85,000 clones, 65% to 85% of them seen only once. The starting material was peripheral blood, obtained before any cancer treatment. Receptors originate from a female donor older than 55 with stage I lung adenocarcinoma.

The chain carries TRBV10-3 and TRBJ2-6, with D uncertain. V shed 4 bases and J shed 0 bases, with 10 bases lying between them. The length of the CDR3 is 16 residues. Looked up from germline, CDR1 is ENHRY and CDR2 is SYGVKD. The DNA for the CDR3 is TGTGCCATCAGTGGGGCCACAAACTCTGGGGCCAACGTCCTGACTTTC. It is translated as CAISGATNSGANVLTF.

The V and J genes are TRBV7-2 and TRBJ2-5, with D perhaps TRBD2 (5 bases). V was cut by 6 bases and J by 4 bases, with 12 bases left in between. The CDR3 consists of 13 residues. Germline lookup yields CDR1 SGHTA and CDR2 FQGNSA. CDR3 in amino acids: CASRASHGETQYF. For the CDR3, the DNA is TGTGCCAGCAGAGCTAGCCATGGAGAGACCCAGTACTTC.

The CDR3 sequence: CASRDTRLGGGQPQHF. The CDR3 region has the DNA TGTGCCAGTAGAGATACCAGGTTAGGGGGTGGTCAGCCCCAGCATTTT. The chain links TRBV19 to TRBJ1-5; the D gene is possibly TRBD1 (6 bases). V lost 6 bases, J lost 6 bases, and 21 bases lay in between. CDR3 length equals 16 residues. Per germline, CDR1 LNHDA and CDR2 SQIVND (reference sequence).